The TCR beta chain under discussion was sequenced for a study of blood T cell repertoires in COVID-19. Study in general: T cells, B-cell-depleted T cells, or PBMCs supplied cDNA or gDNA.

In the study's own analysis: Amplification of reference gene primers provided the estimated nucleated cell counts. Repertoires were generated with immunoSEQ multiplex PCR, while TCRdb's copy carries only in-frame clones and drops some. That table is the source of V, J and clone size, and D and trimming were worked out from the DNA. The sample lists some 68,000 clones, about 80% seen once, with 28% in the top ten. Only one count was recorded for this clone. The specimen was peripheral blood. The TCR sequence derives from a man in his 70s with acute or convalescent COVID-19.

The CDR3 coding sequence is TGTGCCAGCAGTGAGAGAAGGGGTGTGACAGATACGCAGTATTTT. Protein sequence: CASSERRGVTDTQYF. V is TRBV7-3 and J is TRBJ2-3; weak D call: TRBD1 (5 bases). This CDR3 has 15 residues. With 6 bases removed from V and 3 bases from J, the gap between germline ends came to 16 bases. Germline V gene data show CDR1 as SGHTA and CDR2 as FQGTGA.